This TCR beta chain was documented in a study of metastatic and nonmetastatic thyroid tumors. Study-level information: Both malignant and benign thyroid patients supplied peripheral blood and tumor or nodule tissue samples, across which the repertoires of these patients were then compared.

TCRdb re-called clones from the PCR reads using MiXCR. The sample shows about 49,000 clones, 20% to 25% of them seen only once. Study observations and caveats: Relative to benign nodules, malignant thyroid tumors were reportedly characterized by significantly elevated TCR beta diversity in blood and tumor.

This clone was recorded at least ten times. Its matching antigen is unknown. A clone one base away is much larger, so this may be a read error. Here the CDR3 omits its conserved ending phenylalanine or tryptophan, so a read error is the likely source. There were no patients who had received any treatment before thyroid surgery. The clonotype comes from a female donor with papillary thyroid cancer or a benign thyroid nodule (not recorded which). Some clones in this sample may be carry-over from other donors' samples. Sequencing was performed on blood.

The DNA of the CDR3 is TGCAGTGCTAGTCTCGAGGTCACCTACGAGCAGTACTAC. Translation: CSASLEVTYEQYY. J is TRBJ2-7 and V is TRBV20-1; D remains ambiguous. This CDR3 has 13 residues. Trimming removed 3 bases from V and 2 bases from J, with 11 bases in between. CDR1 and CDR2 (germline): DFQATT, SNEGSKA (reference sequence).